This T cell receptor (beta chain) appears in the sequencing data of a study of blood T cell repertoires in COVID-19. At the level of the study: The samples span acute and convalescent COVID-19 from the United States, Italy and Spain. The cDNA or gDNA used as material had been derived from T cells, B-cell-depleted T cells, or PBMCs.

Under the authors' procedure: Estimation of nucleated cell counts relied on the amplification of reference gene primers. The repertoire was sequenced with immunoSEQ multiplex PCR; TCRdb's copy has only in-frame clones and lacks some. The DNA gave D and trimming, while V, J and clone size come from that table. The sample includes about 260,000 clones, around 90% of them seen just once. The V segment lost 5 bases and the J segment 0 bases; nucleotides outside the gene matches: 4. Germline V gives CDR1 LNHDA, CDR2 SQIVND (reference sequence). The CDR3 covers 15 residues. This chain connects TRBV19 to TRBJ1-1; 9 bases line up with TRBD1. Sequencing was done on a sample of peripheral blood. This TCR was recovered from a man aged 55-75 years who had recovered from COVID-19. The DNA of the CDR3 is TGTGCCAGTAGTCCCGGGACAGGGCTGAACACTGAAGCTTTCTTT. Residues: CASSPGTGLNTEAFF.